The 24 T cell receptor beta chains below were found in one sample sequenced in a study of vaccination and CD4 T cells after COVID-19 (dated by TCRdb to between 2021 and 2024). Read against the paper, the sample's treatment or condition label means: roughly ten-day PBMC culture with coronavirus spike peptide pools or control peptides (ViraFEST assay). The antigens of these receptors remain unknown. Libraries came from PCR. TCRdb records Illumina iSeq 100 as the sequencer. DNA from cultured CD4+ T cells underwent TCR sequencing with the Oncomine TCR Beta short-read assay at the Johns Hopkins FTIC core. In-frame beta chains were kept once TCRdb had trimmed the public reads at Q25 with fastp and called clones with MiXCR. Entries that share a CDR3 protein sequence are merged under the most common genes and DNA. For this sample the table gives 10,000 or so distinct CDR3 sequences, of which under 80% were detected only once. 7.5% to 9% of the sample rests with the top ten.

Material for sequencing was CD4+ T cells from blood, cultured in vitro. The receptors here all came from a human donor who had recovered from COVID-19.

In this sample, this clonotype is large. CDR3 in amino acids: CASSQGTLPLGETQYF. The CDR3 bases are TGTGCCAGCAGCCAGGGTACCCTTCCCTTGGGGGAGACCCAGTACTTC. The chain combines TRBV4-2 with TRBJ2-5; D is unresolved. The V end lost 3 bases, the J end lost 5 bases, and 19 bases lay between the germline ends. The CDR3 has 16 amino acids. CDR1 LGHNA and CDR2 YNFKEQ come from the germline V gene.

This chain links TRBV12-3 or TRBV12-4 with TRBJ2-2, with D uncertain. The CDR3 is made up of 11 amino acids. The V end was cut by 7 bases, the J end by 4 bases, with 4 bases between. The CDR3 reads CASTRTGELFF. Written as DNA, the CDR3 is TGTGCCAGCACCCGCACCGGGGAGCTGTTTTTT.

This clonotype has only a few counts. This chain links TRBV27 with TRBJ1-5; TRBD1 aligns across 7 bases. The CDR3 length is 18 residues. Germline V lookup: CDR1 MNHEY, CDR2 SMNVEV (reference sequence). Trimming took 7 bases from V and 0 from J; bases not matched to a gene: 15. The CDR3 here is CASTPNGRGFNSNQPQHF. CDR3 DNA: TGTGCCAGCACCCCTAACGGCAGGGGGTTCAATAGCAATCAGCCCCAGCATTTT.

The chain employs TRBV27 and TRBJ1-5; 11 bases agree with TRBD1. Per the germline V gene, CDR1 is MNHEY and CDR2 is SMNVEV (reference sequence). The J segment lost 3 bases and the V segment lost 1 base, leaving 8 bases of the junction unmatched. The CDR3 consists of 18 residues. In DNA form, the CDR3 reads TGTGCCAGCAGTTTATATTCCCCGGACAGGGGGCCCAATCAGCCCCAGCATTTT. This encodes CASSLYSPDRGPNQPQHF.

V usage is TRBV15 and J usage is TRBJ2-3; TRBD1 is a possible D gene (5 bases). The V end lost 3 bases, the J end lost 6 bases, and 10 bases lay between the germline ends. Germline V gives CDR1 LNHNV, CDR2 YYDKDF (reference sequence). CDR3 length equals 13 residues. This chain's CDR3 is CATSSREQDTQYF. In nucleotides, the CDR3 is TGTGCCACCAGCAGCAGGGAACAGGATACGCAGTATTTT.

This clonotype has just a few counts. This chain uses TRBV2 with TRBJ2-7; D might be TRBD2 (5 bases). V shed 6 bases and J shed 3 bases, with 15 bases lying between them. This CDR3 is built from 14 residues. CDR1 is SNHLY, CDR2 FYNNEI, per germline. CDR3 region: CASSETTESYEQYF. The CDR3 nucleotides read TGTGCCAGCAGCGAGACTACAGAGAGCTACGAGCAGTACTTC.

The gene calls are TRBV20-1 and TRBJ1-5; D is unclear. V gave up 3 bases and J gave up 4 bases, with 13 bases separating them. The CDR3 is 14 amino acids. Germline V gives CDR1 DFQATT, CDR2 SNEGSKA (reference sequence). This CDR3 is CSASPVGPNQPQHF. The CDR3 DNA reads as TGCAGTGCTAGCCCCGTAGGGCCGAATCAGCCCCAGCATTTT.

This chain links TRBV28 with TRBJ1-5, with D perhaps TRBD1 (5 bases). The V gene lost 6 bases and the J gene lost 2 bases, with 14 bases spanning the gap. The CDR3 contains 15 residues. From germline, CDR1 is MDHEN and CDR2 SYDVKM. The CDR3 sequence is CASRSGVSGNQPQHF. CDR3 nucleotides: TGTGCCAGCAGGTCGGGGGTTTCGGGCAATCAGCCCCAGCATTTT.

This chain uses TRBV20-1 with TRBJ2-5, with D hard to call. The CDR3 covers 14 residues. V lost 5 bases and J lost 1, with 14 bases in between. Per the germline V gene, CDR1 is DFQATT and CDR2 is SNEGSKA (reference sequence). As DNA, the CDR3 is TGCAGTGCTCCCAAGTGGCGCGGCCAAGAGACCCAGTACTTC. Its translation is CSAPKWRGQETQYF.

The chain couples TRBV19 to TRBJ2-6, with 8 bases that match TRBD1. CDR1 and CDR2 from the germline V gene are LNHDA and SQIVND (reference sequence). With 8 bases clipped from V and 2 bases from J, the junction kept 5 bases outside the gene matches. The CDR3 is 15 amino acids. For the CDR3, the DNA is TGTGCCAGTCGGGACAGGTCAACTGGGGCCAACGTCCTGACTTTC. Translating gives CASRDRSTGANVLTF.

The chain is built from TRBV28 and TRBJ1-2; TRBD1 might be the D (5 bases). V was pared by 5 bases and J by 7 bases, with 14 bases between. The CDR3 runs 13 residues. CDR1 is MDHEN and CDR2 is SYDVKM in the germline V gene. This chain's CDR3 is CASSGVGGIGYTF. The CDR3 coding sequence is TGTGCCAGCAGTGGAGTGGGGGGGATTGGCTACACCTTC.

The chain links TRBV15 to TRBJ2-3, with 8 bases identical to TRBD2. Germline V lookup: CDR1 LNHNV, CDR2 YYDKDF (reference sequence). V lost 8 bases, J lost 6 bases, and 10 bases stayed unmatched. This CDR3 contains 14 residues. CDR3 sequence reads: CATGRGGWVDTQYF. The CDR3 DNA sequence: TGTGCCACCGGACGCGGGGGGTGGGTTGATACGCAGTATTTT.

This chain connects TRBV4-3 to TRBJ2-1, with D possibly matching TRBD2 (6 bases). The V gene's germline CDR1 is LGHNA and CDR2 YSLEER. V was clipped by 0 bases and J by 2 bases, with 14 bases between them. This CDR3 is built from 17 residues. The CDR3 nucleotides read TGCGCCAGCAGCCAAGATCAGGGCGGGACCCCCTACAATGAGCAGTTCTTC. Translated: CASSQDQGGTPYNEQFF.

To note about this clonotype: This clone may be a read error of a much larger clone one base away. J is TRBJ1-1 and V is TRBV30, with TRBD1 identical over 11 bases. Germline-derived CDR1 and CDR2 are GTSNPN and SVGIG (reference sequence). The V and J ends lost 8 bases and 6 bases, in that order; junction bases with no gene match: 14. The CDR3 runs to 15 residues. CDR3 in DNA: TGTGCCCGGGGGGACAGGGGGAATATTGGAGCTGAAGCTTTCTTT. Protein product: CARGDRGNIGAEAFF.

This clonotype was counted once. The gene calls are TRBV7-9 and TRBJ2-2, with 8 positions matching TRBD1. Unmatched junction bases numbered 3, after V lost 6 bases and J lost 3 bases. The CDR3 is made up of 14 amino acids. The germline gives CDR1 SEHNR, CDR2 FQNEAQ (reference sequence). Here the CDR3 reads CASSRTGHTGELFF. DNA of the CDR3: TGTGCCAGCAGTCGGACAGGGCACACCGGGGAGCTGTTTTTT.

This clonotype was counted a single time. The chain recombines TRBV7-2 with TRBJ2-3; 11 bases agree with TRBD2. Germline assignment: CDR1 SGHTA and CDR2 FQGNSA. V was pared by 6 bases and J by 9 bases, with 8 bases of the junction left unmatched. The CDR3 has 14 residues. The CDR3 is CASSFSGRGETQYF. CDR3 DNA sequence: TGTGCCAGCAGTTTTAGCGGGAGGGGGGAAACGCAGTATTTT.

The chain uses TRBV7-2 and TRBJ1-5; no clear D. V was clipped by 4 bases and J by 6 bases, with 16 bases between them. The CDR3 runs to 15 residues. Germline-derived CDR1 and CDR2 are SGHTA and FQGNSA. The CDR3 DNA sequence: TGTGCCAGCAGCTCGGTATTAGGAGGGTTTCAGCCCCAGCATTTT. As protein: CASSSVLGGFQPQHF.

This chain joins TRBV7-9 and TRBJ1-2; D perhaps matches TRBD1 (6 bases). V shed 0 bases and J shed 2 bases, with 13 bases lying between them. The CDR3 is made up of 16 amino acids. Germline V gene sequence: CDR1 SEHNR, CDR2 FQNEAQ (reference sequence). CDR3 in DNA: TGTGCCAGCAGCTTAGCTCCGGGGGCCAGAAACTATGGCTACACCTTC. This translates into CASSLAPGARNYGYTF.

This clonotype was observed a few times. This chain uses TRBV15 with TRBJ1-5; D not certain. The germline V and J ends were trimmed by 0 bases and 3 bases, with 9 bases remaining between them. The CDR3 is 15 residues long. Germline CDR1 LNHNV, CDR2 YYDKDF (reference sequence). CDR3 in amino acids: CATSREITLNQPQHF. The CDR3 DNA reads as TGTGCCACCAGCAGAGAAATAACCCTCAATCAGCCCCAGCATTTT.

The rearrangement links TRBV20-1 to TRBJ1-2; D is ambiguous. Between the trimmed V and J ends, which lost 5 bases and 4 bases, there was a span of 20 bases. Germline CDR1 is DFQATT and CDR2 is SNEGSKA (reference sequence). This CDR3 has 15 amino acids. The CDR3 is CSAPNGRREGYGYTF. The CDR3 region has the DNA TGCAGTGCTCCTAACGGACGGCGGGAGGGCTATGGCTACACCTTC.

The chain uses TRBV7-2 and TRBJ2-1; TRBD2 aligns across 13 bases. There are 15 residues in the CDR3. V gave up 6 bases and J gave up 6 bases; unmatched junction bases: 5. The germline V gene has CDR1 SGHTA and CDR2 FQGNSA. DNA for the CDR3: TGTGCCAGCAGGTTACTAGCGGGAGGGCCCAATGAGCAGTTCTTC. It encodes CASRLLAGGPNEQFF.

V usage is TRBV15 and J usage is TRBJ2-7; weak D call: TRBD1 (6 bases). Trimming removed 3 bases at V and 7 bases at J, with 10 bases between. The CDR3 is 12 residues long. CDR1 LNHNV and CDR2 YYDKDF come from the germline V gene (reference sequence). CDR3 sequence reads: CATSRARGEQYF. CDR3 nucleotide sequence: TGTGCCACCAGCAGGGCTAGGGGGGAGCAGTACTTC. Full variable domain (outside the CDR3, taken from reference TRBV15 and TRBJ2-7): DAMVIQNPRYQVTQFGKPVTLSCSQTLNHNVMYWYQQKSSQAPKLLFHYYDKDFNNEADTPDNFQSRRPNTSFCFLDIRSPGLGDTAMYLCATSRARGEQYFGPGTRLTVT.

This clonotype was counted only a few times. This sequence joins TRBV2 and TRBJ2-1, with unresolved D. This CDR3 comprises 16 residues. V shed 2 bases and J shed 0 bases, with 11 bases lying between them. Germline CDR1 SNHLY, CDR2 FYNNEI. CDR3 sequence: CASSEYMASSYNEQFF. CDR3 nucleotide sequence: TGTGCCAGCAGTGAATATATGGCTAGCTCCTACAATGAGCAGTTCTTC.

The rearrangement uses TRBV7-3 and TRBJ1-1; D unclear. CDR3 length equals 13 residues. V dropped 2 bases and J dropped 6 bases, with 10 bases sitting between them. Germline CDR1 SGHTA, CDR2 FQGTGA. The CDR3 coding sequence is TGTGCCAGCAGCTTAGACGATGGGGCTGAAGCTTTCTTT. Translation: CASSLDDGAEAFF.